One sample yielded the 3 T cell receptor beta chains listed below, sequenced in a study of OX40 agonist ivuxolimab in advanced cancers. Data came from immunoSEQ multiplex PCR; TCRdb stores just in-frame clones and leaves some out. The sample consists of about 21,000 clones, just under 85% of them appearing once. This specimen consisted of CD4+ or CD8+ T cells sorted from blood, obtained in a trial of the OX40 agonist ivuxolimab. The receptors originated from an adult with an advanced solid tumor such as melanoma, head and neck, liver or kidney cancer.

The chain joins TRBV7-8 to TRBJ1-1, with D unresolved. Germline lookup yields CDR1 SGHVS and CDR2 FQNEAQ. Trimming cost V 5 bases and J 5 bases, with 15 bases left between them. The CDR3 is 14 residues long. CDR3 sequence: CASSPQRAGTEAFF. DNA for the CDR3: TGTGCCAGCAGCCCCCAGCGGGCGGGGACTGAAGCTTTCTTT.

The chain links TRBV20-1 to TRBJ2-7; D is ambiguous. The CDR3 has 11 residues. Germline CDR1 reads DFQATT; CDR2 reads SNEGSKA (reference sequence). V was pared by 6 bases and J by 4 bases, with 10 bases between. CDR3 bases: TGCAGTGCGTGGGAATCATACGAGCAGTACTTC. Protein: CSAWESYEQYF.

The gene calls are TRBV7-9 and TRBJ2-2, with a tentative D call TRBD1 (6 bases). There are 16 residues in the CDR3. Trimming took 5 bases from V and 6 from J, leaving 19 bases between them. CDR1 and CDR2 from the germline V gene are SEHNR and FQNEAQ (reference sequence). The CDR3 DNA reads TGTGCCAGCAGCCTTCCGGGACATATGGCGGCCGGGGAGCTGTTTTTT. This encodes CASSLPGHMAAGELFF.